This TCR beta chain came from a study of early T cells in non-severe SARS-CoV-2 infection. As for the study in general: The sequenced material was bulk RNA from unsorted whole blood, and its chains were unpaired.

The library protocol tagged individual cDNA molecules with unique molecular identifiers. One entry per CDR3 protein results from TCRdb running MiXCR on the 5' RACE reads. The sample carries roughly 30,000 distinct CDR3 sequences, approximately 6% recorded once. This clonotype was counted a few times. The antigen remains undetermined. Overall study findings and caveats: Anti-spike CD8 responses were favored in VDJdb matching, and private and CD4 specificities were missed.

Between the trimmed V and J ends, which lost 1 base and 7 bases, there was a span of 13 bases. This CDR3 region has 13 residues. Per the germline V gene, CDR1 is DFQATT and CDR2 is SNEGSKA (reference sequence). The sequencing sample was made of whole blood. The chain links TRBV20-1 to TRBJ1-2; D uncertain. The clonotype originates from an adult who was a healthcare worker with PCR-confirmed SARS-CoV-2 infection or an uninfected control (not recorded which). CDR3 nucleotides: TGCAGTGCTAGAGTGGTATCGGCAGGTGGCTACACCTTC. Protein product: CSARVVSAGGYTF.